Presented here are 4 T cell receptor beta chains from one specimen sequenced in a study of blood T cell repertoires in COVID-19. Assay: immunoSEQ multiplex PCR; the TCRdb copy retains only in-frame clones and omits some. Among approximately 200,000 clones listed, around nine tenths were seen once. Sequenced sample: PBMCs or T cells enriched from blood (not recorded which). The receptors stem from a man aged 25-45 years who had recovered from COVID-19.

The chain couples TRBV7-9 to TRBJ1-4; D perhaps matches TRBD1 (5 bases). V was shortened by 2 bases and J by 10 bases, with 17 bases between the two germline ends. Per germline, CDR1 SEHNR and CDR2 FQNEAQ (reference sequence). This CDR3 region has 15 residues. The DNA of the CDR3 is TGTGCCAGCAGCTTATGGGGGGACCAAATTGGAAAACTGTTTTTT. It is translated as CASSLWGDQIGKLFF.

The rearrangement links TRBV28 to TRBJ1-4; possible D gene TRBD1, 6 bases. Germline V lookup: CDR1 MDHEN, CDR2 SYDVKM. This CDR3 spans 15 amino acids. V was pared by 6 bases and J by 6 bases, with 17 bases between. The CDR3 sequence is CASSPGGGGDEKLFF. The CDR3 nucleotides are TGTGCCAGCAGCCCGGGGGGAGGGGGTGATGAAAAACTGTTTTTT.

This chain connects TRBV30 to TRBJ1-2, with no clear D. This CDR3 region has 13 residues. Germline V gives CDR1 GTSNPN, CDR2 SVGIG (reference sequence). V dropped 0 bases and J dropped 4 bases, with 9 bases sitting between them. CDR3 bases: TGTGCCTGGAGTGTAGGAGCTTTCTATGGCTACACCTTC. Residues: CAWSVGAFYGYTF.

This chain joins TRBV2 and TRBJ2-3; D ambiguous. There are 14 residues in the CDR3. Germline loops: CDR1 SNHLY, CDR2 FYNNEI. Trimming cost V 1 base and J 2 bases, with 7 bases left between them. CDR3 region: CASSEDTTTDTQYF. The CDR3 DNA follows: TGTGCCAGCAGTGAAGATACTACCACAGATACGCAGTATTTT.